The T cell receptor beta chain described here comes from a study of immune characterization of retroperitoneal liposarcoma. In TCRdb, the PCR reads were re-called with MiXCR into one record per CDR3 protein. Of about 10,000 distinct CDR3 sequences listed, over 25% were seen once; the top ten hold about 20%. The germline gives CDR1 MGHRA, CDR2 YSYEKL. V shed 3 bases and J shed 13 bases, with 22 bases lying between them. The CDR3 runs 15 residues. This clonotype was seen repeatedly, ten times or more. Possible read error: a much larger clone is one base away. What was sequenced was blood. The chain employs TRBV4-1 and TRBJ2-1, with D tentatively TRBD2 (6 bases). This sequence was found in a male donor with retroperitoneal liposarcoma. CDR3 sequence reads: CASSHEPTSEETQFF. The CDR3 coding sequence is TGCGCCAGCAGCCACGAACCGACTAGTGAGGAGACCCAGTTCTTC.